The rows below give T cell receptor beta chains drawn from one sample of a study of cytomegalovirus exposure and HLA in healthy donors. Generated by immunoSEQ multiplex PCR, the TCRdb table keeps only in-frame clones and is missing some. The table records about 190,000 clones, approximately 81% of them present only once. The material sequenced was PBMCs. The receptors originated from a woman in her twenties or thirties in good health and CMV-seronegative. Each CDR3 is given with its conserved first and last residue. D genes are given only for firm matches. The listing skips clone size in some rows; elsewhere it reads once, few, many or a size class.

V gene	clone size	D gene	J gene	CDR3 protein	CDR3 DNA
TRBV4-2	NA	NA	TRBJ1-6	CASSQETGGAVNNSPLHF	TGTGCCAGCAGCCAAGAAACAGGAGGGGCAGTAAATAATTCACCCCTCCACTTT
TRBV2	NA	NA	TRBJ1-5	CASSALGRQGGNQPQHF	TGTGCCAGCAGTGCCCTGGGTAGGCAGGGTGGCAATCAGCCCCAGCATTTT
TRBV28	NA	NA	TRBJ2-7	CASHGDSYEQYF	TGTGCCAGCCACGGGGACTCCTACGAGCAGTACTTC
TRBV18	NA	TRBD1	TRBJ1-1	CASSSDRAPVVTEAFF	TGTGCCAGCTCATCCGACAGGGCCCCGGTTGTCACTGAAGCTTTCTTT
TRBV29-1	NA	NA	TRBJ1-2	CSGAAGARGYTF	TGCAGCGGTGCGGCGGGGGCGAGGGGCTACACCTTC
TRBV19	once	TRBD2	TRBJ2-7	CASSTRTSGVPYEQYF	TGTGCCAGTAGTACAAGGACTAGCGGGGTCCCCTACGAGCAGTACTTC
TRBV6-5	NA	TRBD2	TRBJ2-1	CASSYSSGKREGEFF	TGTGCCAGCAGTTACTCGAGCGGTAAGCGGGAGGGTGAGTTCTTC
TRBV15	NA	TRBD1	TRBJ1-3	CATSRRTGATGNTIYF	TGTGCCACCAGCAGGAGGACAGGGGCGACTGGAAACACCATATATTTT
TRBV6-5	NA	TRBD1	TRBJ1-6	CASSPTGGVSPLHF	TGTGCCAGCAGTCCGACAGGGGGCGTCTCACCCCTCCACTTT
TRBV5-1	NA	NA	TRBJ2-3	CASSLGLKVADTQYF	TGCGCCAGCAGCTTAGGACTCAAGGTAGCAGATACGCAGTATTTT
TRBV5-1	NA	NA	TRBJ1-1	CASSLDPSTVNTEAFF	TGCGCCAGCAGCTTGGATCCCTCAACAGTGAACACTGAAGCTTTCTTT
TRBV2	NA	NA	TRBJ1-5	CASKNGLGDQPQHF	TGTGCCAGCAAAAATGGGCTGGGAGATCAGCCCCAGCATTTT
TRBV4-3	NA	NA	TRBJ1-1	CASSQLRGAEAFF	TGCGCCAGCAGCCAATTAAGGGGCGCTGAAGCTTTCTTT